This T cell receptor (beta chain) was found in a study of T cells in Graves' hyperthyroidism and ophthalmopathy. For the study at large: At the time of initial diagnosis and before any treatment, peripheral blood was collected. Findings and limits, study-wide: Blood also showed most of the thyroid clonotypes that were expanded above 0.001.

This clonotype has only a few counts. Its specificity is not known. CDR1 and CDR2 (germline): DFQATT, SNEGSKA (reference sequence). The CDR3 is made up of 9 amino acids. Trimming shortened V by 3 bases and J by 9 bases, and 3 bases separated the two germline ends. Uncontrolled infection, other autoimmune disease, pregnancy and lactation each barred patients from inclusion. TCR beta CDR3 region amplification was performed from RNA transcripts. HTBI primers were employed in a first-round RT-PCR of the TCR CDR3. MiXCR, run by TCRdb on the multiplex PCR reads, gives a single entry per CDR3 protein. The sample includes roughly 400,000 distinct CDR3 sequences, 11% to 15% seen only once; the top ten take around 27%.

The chain couples TRBV20-1 to TRBJ2-1, with D unclear. The specimen sequenced was blood. The TCR comes from a man aged 45-65 years with Graves' ophthalmopathy. The CDR3 region is CSARGEQFF. The CDR3 nucleotides are TGCAGTGCTAGGGGTGAGCAGTTCTTC.